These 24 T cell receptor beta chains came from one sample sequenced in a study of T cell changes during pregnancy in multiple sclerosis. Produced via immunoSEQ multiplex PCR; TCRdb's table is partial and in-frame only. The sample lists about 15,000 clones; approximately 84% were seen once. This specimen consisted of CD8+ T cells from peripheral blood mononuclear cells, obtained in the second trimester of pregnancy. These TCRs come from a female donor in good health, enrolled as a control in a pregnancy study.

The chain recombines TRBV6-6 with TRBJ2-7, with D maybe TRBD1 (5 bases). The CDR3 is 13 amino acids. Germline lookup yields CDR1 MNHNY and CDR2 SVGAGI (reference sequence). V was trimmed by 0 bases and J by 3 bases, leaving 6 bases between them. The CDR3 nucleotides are TGTGCCAGCAGTTACTCAGACAGCTACGAGCAGTACTTC. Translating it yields CASSYSDSYEQYF.

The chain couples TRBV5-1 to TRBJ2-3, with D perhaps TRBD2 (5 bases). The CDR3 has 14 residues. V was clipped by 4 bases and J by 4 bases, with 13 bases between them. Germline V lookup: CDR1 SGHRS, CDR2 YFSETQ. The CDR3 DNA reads TGCGCCAGCAGCCCTACGGGAACCGCAGATACGCAGTATTTT. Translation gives CASSPTGTADTQYF.

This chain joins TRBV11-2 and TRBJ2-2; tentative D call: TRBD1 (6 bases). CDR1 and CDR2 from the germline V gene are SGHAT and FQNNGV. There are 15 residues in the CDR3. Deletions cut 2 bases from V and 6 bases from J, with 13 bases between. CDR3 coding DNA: TGTGCCAGCAGCTTATTGTTAGGGGGATCCGGGGAGCTGTTTTTT. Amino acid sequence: CASSLLLGGSGELFF. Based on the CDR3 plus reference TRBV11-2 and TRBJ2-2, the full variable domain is EAGVAQSPRYKIIEKRQSVAFWCNPISGHATLYWYQQILGQGPKLLIQFQNNGVVDDSQLPKDRFSAERLKGVDSTLKIQPAKLEDSAVYLCASSLLLGGSGELFFGEGSRLTVL.

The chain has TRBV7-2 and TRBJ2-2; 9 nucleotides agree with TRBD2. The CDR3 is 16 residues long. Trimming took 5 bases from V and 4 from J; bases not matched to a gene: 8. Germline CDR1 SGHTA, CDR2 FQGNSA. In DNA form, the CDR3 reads TGTGCCAGCAGCGGCAGCGGGGGGATTAGCACCGGGGAGCTGTTTTTT. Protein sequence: CASSGSGGISTGELFF.

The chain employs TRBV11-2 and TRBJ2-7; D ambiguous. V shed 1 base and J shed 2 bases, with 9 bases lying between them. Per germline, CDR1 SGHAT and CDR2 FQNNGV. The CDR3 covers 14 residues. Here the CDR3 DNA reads TGTGCCAGCAGCTTAGTTCGGGTTGCCTACGAGCAGTACTTC. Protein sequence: CASSLVRVAYEQYF.

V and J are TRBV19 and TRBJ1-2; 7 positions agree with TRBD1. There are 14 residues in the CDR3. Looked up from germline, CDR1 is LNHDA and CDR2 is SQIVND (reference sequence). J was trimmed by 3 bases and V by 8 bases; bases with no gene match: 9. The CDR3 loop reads CASAHRGRDYGYTF. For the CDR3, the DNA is TGTGCCAGTGCTCACAGGGGTCGGGACTATGGCTACACCTTC.

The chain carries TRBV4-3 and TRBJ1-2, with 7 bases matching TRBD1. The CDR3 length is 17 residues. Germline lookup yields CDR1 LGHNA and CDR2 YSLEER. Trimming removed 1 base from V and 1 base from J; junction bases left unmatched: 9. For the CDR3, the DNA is TGCGCCAGCAGCCAAGGTGTTAGGACAGGTTATAACTATGGCTACACCTTC. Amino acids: CASSQGVRTGYNYGYTF.

The CDR3 sequence is CASSNKYKSRGRDTDTQYF. CDR3 nucleotides: TGTGCCAGCAGCAATAAGTATAAGTCGCGGGGACGAGACACAGATACGCAGTATTTT. This rearrangement joins TRBV27 to TRBJ2-3, with a tentative D call TRBD2 (6 bases). Germline lookup yields CDR1 MNHEY and CDR2 SMNVEV (reference sequence). V lost 6 bases, J lost 2 bases, and 27 bases lay in between. The CDR3 is 19 residues long.

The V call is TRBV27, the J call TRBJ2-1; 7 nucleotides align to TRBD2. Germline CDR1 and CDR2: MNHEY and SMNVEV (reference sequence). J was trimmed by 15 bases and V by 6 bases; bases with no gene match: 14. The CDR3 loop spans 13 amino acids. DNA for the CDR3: TGTGCCAGCAGCCTCCCTGGGGGGGTGGACCCGTTCTTC. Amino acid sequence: CASSLPGGVDPFF.

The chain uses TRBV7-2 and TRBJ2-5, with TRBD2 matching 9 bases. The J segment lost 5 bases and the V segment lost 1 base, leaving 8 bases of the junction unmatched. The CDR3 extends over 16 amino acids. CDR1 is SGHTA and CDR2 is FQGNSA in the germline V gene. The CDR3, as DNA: TGTGCCAGCAGCTTAGGTGGCGGGGGGGCCGGGGAGACCCAGTACTTC. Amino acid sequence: CASSLGGGGAGETQYF.

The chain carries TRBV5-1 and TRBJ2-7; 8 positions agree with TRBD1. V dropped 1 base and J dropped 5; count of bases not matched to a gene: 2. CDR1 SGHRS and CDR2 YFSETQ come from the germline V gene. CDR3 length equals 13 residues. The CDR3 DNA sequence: TGCGCCAGCAGCTTGCCAGGGGGCGACGAGCAGTACTTC. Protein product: CASSLPGGDEQYF.

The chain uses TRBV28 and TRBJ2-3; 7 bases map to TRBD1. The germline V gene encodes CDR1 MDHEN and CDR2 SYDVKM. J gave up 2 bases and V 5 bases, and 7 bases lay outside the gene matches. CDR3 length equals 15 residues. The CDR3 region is CASSRQGGFTDTQYF. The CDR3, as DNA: TGTGCCAGCAGTAGACAGGGTGGGTTCACAGATACGCAGTATTTT.

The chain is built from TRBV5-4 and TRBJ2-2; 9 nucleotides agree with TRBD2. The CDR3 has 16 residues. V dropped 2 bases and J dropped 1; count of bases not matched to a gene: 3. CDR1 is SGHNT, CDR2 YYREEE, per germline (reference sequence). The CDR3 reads CASSFLLAGNTGELFF. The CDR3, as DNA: TGTGCCAGCAGCTTCCTACTAGCGGGGAACACCGGGGAGCTGTTTTTT.

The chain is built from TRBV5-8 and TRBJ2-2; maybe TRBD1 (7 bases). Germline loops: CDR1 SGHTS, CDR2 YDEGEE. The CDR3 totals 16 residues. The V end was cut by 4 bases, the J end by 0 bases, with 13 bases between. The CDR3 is CASSPGGGTNTGELFF. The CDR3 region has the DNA TGTGCCAGCAGCCCAGGGGGAGGCACGAACACCGGGGAGCTGTTTTTT.

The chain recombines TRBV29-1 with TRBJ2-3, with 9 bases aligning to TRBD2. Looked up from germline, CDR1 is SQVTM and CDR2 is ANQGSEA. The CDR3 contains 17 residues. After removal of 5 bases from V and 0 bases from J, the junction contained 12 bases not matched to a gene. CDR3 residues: CSVKGRGGSPSTDTQYF. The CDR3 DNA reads TGCAGCGTTAAGGGGCGGGGGGGCTCTCCTAGCACAGATACGCAGTATTTT.

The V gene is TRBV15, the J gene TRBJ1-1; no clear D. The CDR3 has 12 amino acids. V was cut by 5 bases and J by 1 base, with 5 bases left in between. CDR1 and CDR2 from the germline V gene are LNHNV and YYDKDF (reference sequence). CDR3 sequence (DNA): TGTGCCACCAGCCACGGGAACACTGAAGCTTTCTTT. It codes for CATSHGNTEAFF.

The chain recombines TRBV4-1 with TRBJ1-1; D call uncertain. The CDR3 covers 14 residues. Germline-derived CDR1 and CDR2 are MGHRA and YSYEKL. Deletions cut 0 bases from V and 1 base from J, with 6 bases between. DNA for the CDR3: TGCGCCAGCAGCCAAGATAAGCGGAACACTGAAGCTTTCTTT. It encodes CASSQDKRNTEAFF.

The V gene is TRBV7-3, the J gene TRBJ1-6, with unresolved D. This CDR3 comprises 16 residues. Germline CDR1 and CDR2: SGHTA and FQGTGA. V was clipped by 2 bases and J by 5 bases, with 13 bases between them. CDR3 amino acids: CASSLPVEFHNSPLHF. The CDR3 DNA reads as TGTGCCAGCAGCTTACCCGTTGAGTTCCATAATTCACCCCTCCACTTT.

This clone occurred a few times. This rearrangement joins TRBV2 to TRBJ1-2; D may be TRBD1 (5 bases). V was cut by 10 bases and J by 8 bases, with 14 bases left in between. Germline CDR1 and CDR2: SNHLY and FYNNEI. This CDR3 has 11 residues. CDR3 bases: TGTGCCACCTCAGGGAAGGCGGGCTACACCTTC. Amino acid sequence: CATSGKAGYTF.

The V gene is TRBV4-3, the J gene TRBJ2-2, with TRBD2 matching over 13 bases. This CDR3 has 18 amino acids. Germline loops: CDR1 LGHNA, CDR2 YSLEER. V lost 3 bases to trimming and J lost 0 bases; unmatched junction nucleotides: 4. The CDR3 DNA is TGCGCCAGCAGCCAGGGGACTAGCGGGGTAACGAACACCGGGGAGCTGTTTTTT. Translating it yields CASSQGTSGVTNTGELFF.

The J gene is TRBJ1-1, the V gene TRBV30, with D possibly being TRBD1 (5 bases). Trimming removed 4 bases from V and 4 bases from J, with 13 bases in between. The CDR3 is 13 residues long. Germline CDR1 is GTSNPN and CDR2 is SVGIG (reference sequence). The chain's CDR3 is CAWTTGGGTEAFF. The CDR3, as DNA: TGTGCCTGGACAACAGGTGGCGGCACTGAAGCTTTCTTT.

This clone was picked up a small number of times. The DNA of the CDR3 is TGTGCCAGCAGCATTATTGGGGCGGGCTACACCTTC. Residues: CASSIIGAGYTF. V usage is TRBV21-1 and J usage is TRBJ1-2; the table calls TRBD1, which could not be checked here. TRBV21-1 is deemed a pseudogene. The CDR3 is made up of 12 amino acids.

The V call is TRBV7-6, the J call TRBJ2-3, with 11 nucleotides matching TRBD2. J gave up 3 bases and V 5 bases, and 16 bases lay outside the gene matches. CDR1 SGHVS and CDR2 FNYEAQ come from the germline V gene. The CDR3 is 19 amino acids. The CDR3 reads CASSPPVTSGVVGTDTQYF. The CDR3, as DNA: TGTGCCAGCAGCCCCCCTGTGACTAGCGGGGTTGTGGGAACAGATACGCAGTATTTT.

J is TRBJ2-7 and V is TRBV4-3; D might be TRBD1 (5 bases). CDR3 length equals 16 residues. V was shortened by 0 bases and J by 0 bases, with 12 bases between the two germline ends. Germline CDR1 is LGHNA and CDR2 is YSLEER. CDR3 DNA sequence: TGCGCCAGCAGCCAAGATCCAACTGACAGCTCCTACGAGCAGTACTTC. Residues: CASSQDPTDSSYEQYF.